This T cell receptor beta chain stems from a study of early T cells in non-severe SARS-CoV-2 infection. Individual cDNA molecules received unique molecular identifiers. Each CDR3 protein is one row after TCRdb ran MiXCR on the 5' RACE reads. There are approximately 34,000 distinct CDR3 sequences in the sample; approximately 5.9% occur only once, and 6% to 6.5% lies in the top ten. Comment on this clonotype: As yet, its antigen is unknown.

Study results and limitations: Private and CD4 specificities were missed by VDJdb matching, which favored anti-spike CD8 responses.

The junction had 2 bases not matched to a gene; V was cut back by 2 bases and J by 2 bases. The length of the CDR3 is 14 residues. The sequence derives from an adult who was a healthcare worker with PCR-confirmed SARS-CoV-2 infection or an uninfected control (not recorded which). The rearrangement links TRBV12-3 or TRBV12-4 to TRBJ2-7; TRBD2 aligns across 8 bases. The source was whole blood, collected at baseline. The CDR3 is CASSLTSGPYEQYF. The CDR3 bases are TGTGCCAGCAGTTTAACTAGCGGTCCCTACGAGCAGTACTTC.